These 3 T cell receptor beta chains share one sample of origin, sequenced in a study of shared clonotypes between healthy human individuals (dated by TCRdb to about 2020). The library was obtained by the immunoSEQ multiplex PCR assay. TCRdb obtained this table from immuneACCESS and retained in-frame rearrangements with V and J assigned. These tables miss some clones; where compared with another copy, unresolved V genes account for less than half of the shortfall, and the remainder is unexplained. In this sample the table shows millions of clones, roughly 92% of which occur a single time. About 0.13% of the sample rests with the top ten. Sequenced material: naive CD4+ T cells sorted from blood. The meaning of the sample's cell subset or site label: CD45RA+ positively selected. The receptors stem from a man younger than 35 in good health.

This rearrangement joins TRBV14 to TRBJ2-7; TRBD1 agrees at 7 bases. V dropped 4 bases and J dropped 3; count of bases not matched to a gene: 9. Germline values: CDR1 SGHDN, CDR2 FVKESK. This CDR3 has 15 amino acids. The CDR3 here is CASSRTGLGNYEQYF. The CDR3 bases are TGTGCCAGCAGCCGGACAGGCTTGGGTAACTACGAGCAGTACTTC.

To note about this clone: This same CDR3 is encoded by further DNA sequences in the sample. This chain links TRBV2 with TRBJ1-5; D is undetermined. Per the germline V gene, CDR1 is SNHLY and CDR2 is FYNNEI. This CDR3 spans 12 amino acids. V lost 1 base and J lost 6, with 4 bases in between. The CDR3 sequence is CASSEGGQPQHF. The CDR3 DNA reads as TGTGCCAGCAGTGAAGGAGGTCAGCCCCAGCATTTT.

The V gene is TRBV15, the J gene TRBJ1-2, with D unresolved. Germline CDR1 is LNHNV and CDR2 is YYDKDF (reference sequence). The CDR3 has 13 amino acids. V was cut by 2 bases and J by 3 bases, with 7 bases left in between. In nucleotides, the CDR3 is TGTGCCACCAGCAGAACACCTGACTATGGCTACACCTTC. It translates to CATSRTPDYGYTF.